This TCR beta chain was observed in a study of CXCR3-negative and CXCR3-positive naive CD8 T cells. Study-wide background: Roughly 1.5 +/- 0.3 million TRB reads came from each library, giving around 140 million in total. Study results and limitations: In CXCR3-positive naive cells, the TRB CDR3s were more hydrophobic than in CXCR3-negative naive cells. Whereas both naive subsets had comparably high diversity, memory CD8+ cells had much lower diversity.

Sorts performed in triplicate captured hundreds of thousands of cells each from every CD8+ T cell subset. Naive CD8+ T cells showed CD45RO-CCR7+CD27+CD95-. As to this clonotype: Its matching antigen is unknown.

UMI-tagged TRB cDNA libraries were built via 5' RACE. For each CDR3 protein, TCRdb gives one entry from its re-call of the 5' RACE reads, without DNA. Here the sample table reports about 110,000 distinct CDR3 sequences. The sequenced sample consisted of naive CXCR3+ CD8+ T cells from blood. As for subset: CD45RO-CCR7+CD27+CD95- naive CD8+ T cells expressing CXCR3 (TNR3+). This receptor was identified in a human donor in good health. Some clones in this sample may be carry-over from other donors' samples.

CDR3 sequence reads: CASSQDRGWDEQYF. The J gene is TRBJ2-7, the V gene TRBV4-3. Germline V lookup: CDR1 LGHNA, CDR2 YSLEER. The CDR3 sequence is 14 residues long.